The 28 T cell receptor beta chains below come from one sample, sequenced in a study of T cells in Graves' hyperthyroidism and ophthalmopathy. The TCR beta CDR3 regions underwent amplification using RNA transcripts as the source. A first-round RT-PCR of the TCR CDR3 used the HTBI primer set. TCRdb reanalysed the multiplex PCR reads using MiXCR and keeps one entry per CDR3 protein. This table holds hundreds of thousands of distinct CDR3 sequences, about 14% found once. The sequenced sample consisted of blood. Every receptor here comes from a man aged 50-60 years with Graves' ophthalmopathy.

This clonotype has ten or more counts. The V gene is TRBV5-1, the J gene TRBJ2-1; D remains unclear. V dropped 0 bases and J dropped 4 bases, with 8 bases sitting between them. This CDR3 is built from 14 residues. The germline gives CDR1 SGHRS, CDR2 YFSETQ. The CDR3 coding sequence is TGCGCCAGCAGCTTGGATCTAGGTTACAATGAGCAGTTCTTC. Amino acids: CASSLDLGYNEQFF.

This clonotype was found a few times. The chain employs TRBV29-1 and TRBJ1-1; maybe TRBD1 (5 bases). The CDR3 consists of 12 residues. Germline V CDR1 and CDR2: SQVTM, ANQGSEA. Trimming took off 8 bases at V and 0 bases at J, with 10 bases between the two ends. The CDR3 DNA reads TGCAGCTATGGGGGGGTGAACACTGAAGCTTTCTTT. Residues: CSYGGVNTEAFF.

This clonotype was counted at least ten times. The genes are TRBV5-6 and TRBJ2-5; TRBD1 might be the D (5 bases). Between the trimmed V and J ends, which lost 7 bases and 5 bases, there was a span of 18 bases. Germline values: CDR1 SGHDT, CDR2 YYEEEE. This CDR3 has 14 amino acids. The CDR3 DNA is TGTGCCAGCCAGACAGTCACCCTTGCGGAGACCCAGTACTTC. As protein: CASQTVTLAETQYF.

In this sample, this clonotype turned up a few times. The V gene is TRBV5-6, the J gene TRBJ2-3; the match to TRBD2 covers 8 bases. This CDR3 has 15 residues. Germline CDR1 SGHDT, CDR2 YYEEEE. V gave up 1 base and J gave up 3 bases; unmatched junction bases: 4. CDR3 region: CASSLSGSWTDTQYF. The CDR3 bases are TGTGCCAGCAGCTTGAGCGGGAGTTGGACAGATACGCAGTATTTT.

Ten or more counts support this clonotype. V is TRBV30 and J is TRBJ2-7; 9 nucleotides line up with TRBD2. Germline lookup yields CDR1 GTSNPN and CDR2 SVGIG (reference sequence). CDR3 length: 14 residues. Trimming removed 5 bases from V and 3 bases from J; junction bases left unmatched: 8. The chain's CDR3 is CAWAGGGSLYEQYF. Written as DNA, the CDR3 is TGTGCCTGGGCGGGGGGGGGATCCCTCTACGAGCAGTACTTC.

This rearrangement joins TRBV6-1 to TRBJ1-4; 10 nucleotides line up with TRBD1. This CDR3 is 14 amino acids long. V lost 6 bases to trimming and J lost 8 bases; unmatched junction nucleotides: 6. Looked up from germline, CDR1 is MNHNS and CDR2 is SASEGT. The DNA for the CDR3 is TGTGCCAGCAGGCAGACAGGGGGCGCGGAAAAACTGTTTTTT. Protein: CASRQTGGAEKLFF.

This clonotype was detected many times. The J gene is TRBJ1-1, the V gene TRBV7-9; maybe TRBD1 (6 bases). Germline-derived CDR1 and CDR2 are SEHNR and FQNEAQ (reference sequence). The CDR3 covers 15 residues. Deletions cut 6 bases from V and 0 bases from J, with 14 bases between. The CDR3 loop reads CASRRTQGVNTEAFF. CDR3 coding DNA: TGTGCCAGCAGGCGTACACAGGGTGTGAACACTGAAGCTTTCTTT.

Ten or more counts support this clonotype. The chain joins TRBV7-2 to TRBJ2-3, with D perhaps being TRBD1 or TRBD2 (5 bases each). The V gene's germline CDR1 is SGHTA and CDR2 FQGNSA. Trimming removed 6 bases at V and 0 bases at J, with 7 bases between. CDR3 length: 13 amino acids. The CDR3 DNA reads TGTGCCAGCAGACGGGACAGCACAGATACGCAGTATTTT. Protein product: CASRRDSTDTQYF.

This clonotype was counted many times. The genes are TRBV2 and TRBJ2-5; tentatively, D is TRBD2 (6 bases). The CDR3 runs to 16 residues. V lost 4 bases and J lost 0, with 15 bases in between. CDR1 SNHLY and CDR2 FYNNEI come from the germline V gene. CDR3 bases: TGTGCCAGCAGTGGGGATCTAGCGATGTACCAAGAGACCCAGTACTTC. Its translation: CASSGDLAMYQETQYF. The variable domain in full, with the rest retrieved from reference TRBV2 and TRBJ2-5, is EPEVTQTPSHQVTQMGQEVILRCVPISNHLYFYWYRQILGQKVEFLVSFYNNEISEKSEIFDDQFSVERPDGSNFTLKIRSTKLEDSAMYFCASSGDLAMYQETQYFGPGTRLLVL.

This clonotype turned up a few times. The chain uses TRBV3-1 and TRBJ2-2; unclear D gene. The CDR3 is made up of 14 amino acids. V was shortened by 4 bases and J by 5 bases, with 11 bases between the two germline ends. In germline, CDR1 is LGHDT, CDR2 YNNKEL (reference sequence). CDR3 region: CASSPPPRTGELFF. CDR3 DNA: TGTGCCAGCAGCCCCCCCCCCCGTACCGGGGAGCTGTTTTTT.

This clonotype has at least ten counts. The chain carries TRBV9 and TRBJ2-3, with D unclear. From germline, CDR1 is SGDLS and CDR2 YYNGEE. The germline V and J ends were trimmed by 7 bases and 3 bases, with 9 bases remaining between them. The CDR3 is 12 residues long. Written as DNA, the CDR3 is TGTGCCAGCGCTAGGGAAACAGATACGCAGTATTTT. It encodes CASARETDTQYF. Full variable domain (missing parts from reference TRBV9 and TRBJ2-3): DSGVTQTPKHLITATGQRVTLRCSPRSGDLSVYWYQQSLDQGLQFLIQYYNGEERAKGNILERFSAQQFPDLHSELNLSSLELGDSALYFCASARETDTQYFGPGTRLTVL.

V and J are TRBV29-1 and TRBJ2-3; 9 nucleotides agree with TRBD2. Trimming took 3 bases from V and 5 from J; bases not matched to a gene: 6. Germline CDR1 is SQVTM and CDR2 is ANQGSEA. This CDR3 spans 14 amino acids. This CDR3 is CSVDVAGVLDTQYF. The CDR3 nucleotides are TGCAGCGTTGATGTAGCGGGAGTTTTAGATACGCAGTATTTT.

The chain employs TRBV5-1 and TRBJ2-1; D is ambiguous. V gave up 1 base and J gave up 6 bases, with 8 bases separating them. This CDR3 has 13 amino acids. CDR1 and CDR2 from the germline V gene are SGHRS and YFSETQ. CDR3 sequence: CASSLTRFNEQFF. CDR3 bases: TGCGCCAGCAGCTTGACCAGATTCAATGAGCAGTTCTTC.

At least ten counts were recorded for this clonotype. This chain uses TRBV24-1 with TRBJ2-1, with 13 bases identical to TRBD2. The V gene's germline CDR1 is KGHDR and CDR2 SFDVKD. The CDR3 extends over 19 amino acids. V shed 3 bases, J shed 7 bases, and the junction held 14 bases outside the gene matches. CDR3: CATSDPTSGRAGGRNEQFF. For the CDR3, the DNA is TGTGCCACCAGTGATCCAACTAGCGGGAGGGCCGGAGGTAGGAATGAGCAGTTCTTC.

CDR3 sequence (DNA): TGTGCCAGTGGTGGAAGGAGGGGAGGAGGACAGCCCCAGCATTTT. Encoded protein: CASGGRRGGGQPQHF. The rearrangement uses TRBV6-1 and TRBJ1-5; weak D call: TRBD1 (5 bases). V was shortened by 9 bases and J by 7 bases, with 22 bases between the two germline ends. Germline V gene sequence: CDR1 MNHNS, CDR2 SASEGT. CDR3 size: 15 residues.

The V and J genes are TRBV29-1 and TRBJ1-1, with unresolved D. The CDR3 loop spans 11 amino acids. CDR1 and CDR2 (germline): SQVTM, ANQGSEA. Trimming shortened V by 6 bases and J by 5 bases, and 10 bases separated the two germline ends. The CDR3 loop is CSVAPGTEAFF. CDR3 nucleotides: TGCAGCGTCGCTCCGGGGACTGAAGCTTTCTTT.

This clonotype was observed at least ten times. The V gene is TRBV29-1, the J gene TRBJ2-3; 8 positions match TRBD2. Trimming removed 4 bases from V and 2 bases from J; junction bases left unmatched: 8. The CDR3 runs to 15 residues. Germline V gives CDR1 SQVTM, CDR2 ANQGSEA. The CDR3, as DNA: TGCAGCGTTGGGGCGTCTAGCGGGTCCACAGATACGCAGTATTTT. Its translation: CSVGASSGSTDTQYF.

This clonotype was observed many times. This sequence joins TRBV20-1 and TRBJ2-1; 8 bases map to TRBD2. This CDR3 has 14 amino acids. Germline loops: CDR1 DFQATT, CDR2 SNEGSKA (reference sequence). After removal of 6 bases from V and 9 bases from J, the junction contained 13 bases not matched to a gene. The CDR3, as DNA: TGCAGTGCGGAGGCTCTAGCGGGCCTGGGTGAGCAGTTCTTC. It specifies CSAEALAGLGEQFF.

This clonotype was picked up many times. The chain uses TRBV20-1 and TRBJ2-7, with 7 bases identical to TRBD1. The CDR3 length is 15 residues. The trim removed 0 bases at V and 2 bases at J, leaving 7 bases unmatched. Germline assignment: CDR1 DFQATT and CDR2 SNEGSKA (reference sequence). The CDR3, as DNA: TGCAGTGCTAGAGAACTACGGACAGGAGCCTACGAGCAGTACTTC. Protein product: CSARELRTGAYEQYF.

The gene calls are TRBV24-1 and TRBJ2-7; 7 bases match TRBD1. CDR1 and CDR2 from the germline V gene are KGHDR and SFDVKD. V was pared by 3 bases and J by 3 bases, with 10 bases of the junction left unmatched. The CDR3 contains 16 residues. CDR3 amino acids: CATSDPATGSVYEQYF. The CDR3 DNA reads as TGTGCCACCAGTGATCCAGCGACAGGGTCAGTCTACGAGCAGTACTTC.

Regarding this clonotype: Mismatch with germline at one junction end may stem from a read error. V usage is TRBV7-9 and J usage is TRBJ2-4; 9 bases are a match to TRBD1. The CDR3 runs to 16 residues. The germline gives CDR1 SEHNR, CDR2 FQNEAQ (reference sequence). CDR3: CAGSLGDRASKNIQYF. CDR3 coding DNA: TGTGCCGGCAGCTTAGGGGACAGGGCGTCCAAAAACATTCAGTACTTC.

This clonotype has a handful of counts. The rearrangement uses TRBV20-1 and TRBJ2-7; TRBD1 aligns across 7 bases. Losses at the gene ends were 3 bases for V and 3 bases for J; bases not matched to a gene: 17. The germline gives CDR1 DFQATT, CDR2 SNEGSKA (reference sequence). The CDR3 length is 17 residues. The CDR3 here is CSASARGLPGQNYEQYF. Here the CDR3 DNA reads TGCAGTGCTAGCGCCCGGGGCCTCCCGGGACAGAACTACGAGCAGTACTTC.

The table lists this clonotype with a few counts. J is TRBJ2-2 and V is TRBV6-1; D is perhaps TRBD2 (6 bases). Trimming took off 8 bases at V and 1 base at J, with 14 bases between the two ends. CDR1 MNHNS and CDR2 SASEGT come from the germline V gene. The CDR3 covers 15 residues. In DNA form, the CDR3 reads TGTGCCAGCGCGGGACGTGGGGAGAACACCGGGGAGCTGTTTTTT. Translated: CASAGRGENTGELFF.

The chain couples TRBV4-1 to TRBJ1-5; D possibly corresponds to TRBD1 (6 bases). V shed 4 bases and J shed 4 bases, with 17 bases lying between them. CDR1 and CDR2 (germline): MGHRA, YSYEKL. The CDR3 is made up of 16 amino acids. CDR3 loop: CASSPGAGDLNQPQHF. The CDR3 DNA follows: TGCGCCAGCAGCCCGGGAGCAGGGGATTTGAATCAGCCCCAGCATTTT.

Ten or more counts support this clonotype. The chain uses TRBV28 and TRBJ1-2; D is uncertain. Germline assignment: CDR1 MDHEN and CDR2 SYDVKM. The CDR3 consists of 14 residues. V shed 8 bases and J shed 8 bases, with 21 bases lying between them. The CDR3 sequence: CASRVQSSIGGYTF. The CDR3 region has the DNA TGTGCCAGCCGGGTCCAATCATCGATCGGCGGCTACACCTTC.

There are a few counts of this clonotype. This sequence joins TRBV10-3 and TRBJ1-4; 8 bases fit TRBD1. V was pared by 7 bases and J by 6 bases, with 4 bases of the junction left unmatched. CDR3 size: 13 residues. Germline V gene data show CDR1 as ENHRY and CDR2 as SYGVKD. CDR3 sequence reads: CAIKGQGDEKLFF. The CDR3 coding sequence is TGTGCCATCAAAGGACAGGGTGATGAAAAACTGTTTTTT.

This clonotype was counted at least ten times. The CDR3 spells CASSQDRGRQETQYF. DNA of the CDR3: TGTGCCAGCAGCCAGGACAGGGGAAGACAAGAGACCCAGTACTTC. The chain employs TRBV11-2 and TRBJ2-5, with TRBD1 identical over 9 bases. Unmatched junction bases numbered 6, after V lost 5 bases and J lost 2 bases. Germline V gene sequence: CDR1 SGHAT, CDR2 FQNNGV. The CDR3 is made up of 15 amino acids.

This clonotype was counted many times. V and J are TRBV3-1 and TRBJ1-1; a possible D gene is TRBD1 (5 bases). Trimming left V 8 bases short and J 0 bases short, with 13 bases between. Germline V gene sequence: CDR1 LGHDT, CDR2 YNNKEL (reference sequence). The CDR3 runs to 14 residues. The CDR3 here is CASQNGQMNTEAFF. Here the CDR3 DNA reads TGTGCCAGCCAAAACGGACAAATGAACACTGAAGCTTTCTTT.